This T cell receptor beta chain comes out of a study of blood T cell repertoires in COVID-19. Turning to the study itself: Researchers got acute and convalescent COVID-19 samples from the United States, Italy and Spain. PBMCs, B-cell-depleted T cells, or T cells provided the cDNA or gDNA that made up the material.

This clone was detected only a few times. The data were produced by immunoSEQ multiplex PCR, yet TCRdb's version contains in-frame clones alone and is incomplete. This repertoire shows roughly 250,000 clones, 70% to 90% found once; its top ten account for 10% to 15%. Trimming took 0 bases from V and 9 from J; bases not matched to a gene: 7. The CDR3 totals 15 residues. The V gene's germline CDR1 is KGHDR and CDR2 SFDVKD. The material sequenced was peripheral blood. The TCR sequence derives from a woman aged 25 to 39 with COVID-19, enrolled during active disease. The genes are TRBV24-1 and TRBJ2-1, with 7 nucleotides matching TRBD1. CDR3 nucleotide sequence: TGTGCCACCAGTGATTTGGGACAGGATGCGGTTGAGCAGTTCTTC. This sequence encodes CATSDLGQDAVEQFF.